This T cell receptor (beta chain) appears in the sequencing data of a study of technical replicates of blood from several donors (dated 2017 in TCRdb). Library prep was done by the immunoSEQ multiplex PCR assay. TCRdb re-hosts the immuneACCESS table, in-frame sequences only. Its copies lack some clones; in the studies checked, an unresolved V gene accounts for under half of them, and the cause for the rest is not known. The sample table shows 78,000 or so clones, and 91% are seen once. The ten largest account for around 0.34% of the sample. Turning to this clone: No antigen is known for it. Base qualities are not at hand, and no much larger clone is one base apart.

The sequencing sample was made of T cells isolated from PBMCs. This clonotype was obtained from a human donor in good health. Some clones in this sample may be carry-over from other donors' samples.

The CDR3: CASSINPGGRGGYTF. In nucleotides, the sequence is TGTGCCAGCAGCATCAATCCGGGGGGAAGGGGTGGCTACACCTTC. The chain couples TRBV7-2 to TRBJ1-2, with a weak D call of TRBD1 (5 bases match). The CDR3 numbers 15 residues from cysteine through phenylalanine. Here the CDR3 DNA is all that survives: 45 bases in frame from base 1. V is reduced by 5 bases and J by 7 bases, leaving a spacing of 20 bases between them. According to the germline V gene, CDR1 reads SGHTA and CDR2 reads FQGNSA.